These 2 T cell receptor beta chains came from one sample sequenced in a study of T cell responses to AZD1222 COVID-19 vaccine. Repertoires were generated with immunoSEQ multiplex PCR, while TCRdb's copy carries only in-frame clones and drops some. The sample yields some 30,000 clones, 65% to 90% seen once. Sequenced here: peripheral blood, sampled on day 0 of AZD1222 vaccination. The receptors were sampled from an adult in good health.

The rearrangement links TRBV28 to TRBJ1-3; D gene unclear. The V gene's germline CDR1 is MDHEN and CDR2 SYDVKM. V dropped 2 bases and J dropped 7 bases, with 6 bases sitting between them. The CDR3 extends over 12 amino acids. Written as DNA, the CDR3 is TGTGCCAGCAGTTTAAGGCGGAACACCATATATTTT. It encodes CASSLRRNTIYF.

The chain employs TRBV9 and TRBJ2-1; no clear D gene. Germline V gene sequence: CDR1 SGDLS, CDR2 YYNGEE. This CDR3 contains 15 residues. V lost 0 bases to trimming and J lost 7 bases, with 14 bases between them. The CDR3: CASSVGGEFGNEQFF. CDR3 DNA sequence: TGTGCCAGCAGCGTAGGTGGAGAGTTTGGTAATGAGCAGTTCTTC.